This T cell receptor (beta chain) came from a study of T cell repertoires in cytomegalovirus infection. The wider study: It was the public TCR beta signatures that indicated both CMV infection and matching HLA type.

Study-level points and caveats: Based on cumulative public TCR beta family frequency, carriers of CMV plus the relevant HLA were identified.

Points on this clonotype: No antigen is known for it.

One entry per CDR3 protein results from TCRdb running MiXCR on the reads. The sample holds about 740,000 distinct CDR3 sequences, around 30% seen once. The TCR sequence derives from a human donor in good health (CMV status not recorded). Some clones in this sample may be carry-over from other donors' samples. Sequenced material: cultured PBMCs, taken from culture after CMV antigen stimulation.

CDR3 in DNA: TGCAGCGCCCCAGCGTTCGCGGGGAGCACAGATACGCAGTATTTT. It yields the protein CSAPAFAGSTDTQYF. J is TRBJ2-3 and V is TRBV29-1, with D perhaps TRBD2 (6 bases). CDR3 length equals 15 residues. CDR1 is SQVTM, CDR2 ANQGSEA, per germline. Trimming pared 7 bases from V and 0 bases from J, leaving 17 bases between.